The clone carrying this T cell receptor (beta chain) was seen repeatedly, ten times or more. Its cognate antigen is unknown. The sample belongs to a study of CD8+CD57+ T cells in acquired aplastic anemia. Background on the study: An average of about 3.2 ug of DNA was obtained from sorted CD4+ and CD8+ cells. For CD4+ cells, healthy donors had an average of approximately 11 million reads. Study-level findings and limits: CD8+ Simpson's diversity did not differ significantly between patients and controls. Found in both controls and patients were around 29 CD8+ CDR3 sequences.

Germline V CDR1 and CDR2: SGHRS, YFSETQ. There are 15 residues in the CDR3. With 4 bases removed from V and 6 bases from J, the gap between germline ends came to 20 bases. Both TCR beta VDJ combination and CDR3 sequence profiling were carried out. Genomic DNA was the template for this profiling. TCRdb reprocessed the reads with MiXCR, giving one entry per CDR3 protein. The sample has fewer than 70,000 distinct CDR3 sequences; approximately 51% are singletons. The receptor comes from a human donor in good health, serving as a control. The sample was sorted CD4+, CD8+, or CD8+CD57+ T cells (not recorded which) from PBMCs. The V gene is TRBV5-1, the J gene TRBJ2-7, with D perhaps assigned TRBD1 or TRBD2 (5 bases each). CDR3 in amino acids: CASSPGTAWGSEQYF. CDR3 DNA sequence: TGCGCCAGCAGCCCTGGCACTGCCTGGGGGAGCGAGCAGTACTTC.